These 7 T cell receptor beta chains originate from one sample sequenced in a study of a mutant IDH1 vaccine in newly diagnosed glioma. Sequencing used immunoSEQ multiplex PCR; TCRdb keeps in-frame clones, though not all of them. Of approximately 92,000 clones detected, around 80% appear once; the ten largest clones hold less than 9.5%. Documented time point: baseline, week 1 (first vaccination visit). Treatment given: pre-vaccination baseline after standard-of-care therapy. Sequencing was performed on PBMCs, taken from a glioma patient treated with radiotherapy, temozolomide or both. The receptor source for this set is a man between 40 and 49 years old with glioma.

This clone was found a few times. The chain carries TRBV19 and TRBJ1-1; 9 bases map to TRBD1. There are 14 residues in the CDR3. Germline-derived CDR1 and CDR2 are LNHDA and SQIVND (reference sequence). The junction had 2 bases not matched to a gene; V was cut back by 5 bases and J by 1 base. The CDR3 nucleotides read TGTGCCAGTAGTGTGGACAGGGGGAACACTGAAGCTTTCTTT. It yields the protein CASSVDRGNTEAFF.

The chain's CDR3 is CASSWDYTDTQYF. For the CDR3, the DNA is TGTGCCAGCAGCTGGGACTACACAGATACGCAGTATTTT. The V gene is TRBV6-5, the J gene TRBJ2-3; TRBD2 matches at 7 bases. V gave up 6 bases and J gave up 2 bases; unmatched junction bases: 2. The length of the CDR3 is 13 residues. Germline CDR1 MNHEY, CDR2 SVGAGI.

The chain carries TRBV7-2 and TRBJ2-7; D is possibly TRBD2 (6 bases). Germline V CDR1 and CDR2: SGHTA, FQGNSA. This CDR3 contains 14 residues. V was clipped by 5 bases and J by 4 bases, with 15 bases between them. CDR3 bases: TGTGCCAGCAGCCTCCCTAGCGAAAGGTACGAGCAGTACTTC. It codes for CASSLPSERYEQYF.

The chain has TRBV5-6 and TRBJ1-2; no firm D call. This CDR3 contains 11 residues. Trimming shortened V by 1 base and J by 10 bases, and 8 bases separated the two germline ends. Germline CDR1 SGHDT, CDR2 YYEEEE. The CDR3: CASSLLTAYTF. The CDR3 DNA follows: TGTGCCAGCAGCTTGCTCACTGCCTACACCTTC.

The genes are TRBV11-2 and TRBJ2-3; 11 bases map to TRBD1. Germline V gene sequence: CDR1 SGHAT, CDR2 FQNNGV. Losses at the gene ends were 3 bases for V and 4 bases for J; bases not matched to a gene: 9. The CDR3 has 17 amino acids. CDR3 loop: CASSFIGTGGVSDTQYF. The CDR3 bases are TGTGCCAGCAGCTTCATCGGGACAGGGGGGGTTTCAGATACGCAGTATTTT.

J is TRBJ1-1 and V is TRBV9; unclear D gene. The CDR3 covers 15 residues. V lost 0 bases and J 0 bases, leaving 9 bases between the germline ends. The V gene's germline CDR1 is SGDLS and CDR2 YYNGEE. In DNA, the CDR3 is TGTGCCAGCAGCGTAGATGCGTTGTTGAACACTGAAGCTTTCTTT. Protein sequence: CASSVDALLNTEAFF.

The DNA of the CDR3 is TGTGCCAGCAGTCCACAGAGAGGGAGCACTGAAGCTTTCTTT. It encodes CASSPQRGSTEAFF. The rearrangement joins TRBV28 to TRBJ1-1; D not certain. Germline V gene lookup returns CDR1 MDHEN and CDR2 SYDVKM. The CDR3 extends over 14 amino acids. The V and J ends lost 5 bases and 4 bases respectively, with 14 bases between them.